This T cell receptor (beta chain) was profiled in a study of a mutant IDH1 vaccine in newly diagnosed glioma (dated by TCRdb to about 2021). With respect to the entire study: In the chemotherapy-containing groups, vaccination started alongside temozolomide cycles, whereas in patients who had radiotherapy alone it started 4-6 weeks after radiotherapy. Six visits were used for peripheral blood collection: V03 (baseline), V05, V07, V10, V12 and V13. Before enrollment, most patients had been given radiochemotherapy with temozolomide as standard therapy, while the rest had received either radiotherapy alone or temozolomide alone. For exploratory analyses, longitudinal TCRB deep sequencing was carried out in under 30 treated patients wherever samples were available. Of the roughly 30 treated patients, around 62% were male and around 38% were female, and a mean age of roughly 40 years was recorded. Visit V12 was the week-35 safety follow-up and visit V13 was the week-47 end of study. The investigation overall reported the following: No apparent relationship was observed between pseudoprogression and alterations in the top peripheral T cell clonotypes detected by TCRB sequencing. Vaccine-induced immune responses across multiple MHC alleles were detected in approximately 93% of patients. Selection of PBMC samples for TCRB deep sequencing was based on availability. The authors noted that analyses of patient blood samples could not be reproduced because of sample limitations.

V is reduced by 3 bases and J by 5 bases, leaving a spacing of 11 bases between them. CDR1 and CDR2 are drawn from the germline V gene: SQVTM, ANQGSEA. The CDR3, from cysteine to phenylalanine, totals 13 residues. The only DNA kept is the CDR3, 39 bases in frame from the first base. About this clone: The target of this receptor is not known. Base qualities are not provided; no much larger clone lies one nucleotide away.

In the paper's terms, the time point label means: week 35, safety follow-up. Each vaccine dose was 300 ug of a 20-mer mutant IDH1 peptide in Montanide, given subcutaneously with topical imiquimod. Patients received eight vaccinations in weeks 1, 3, 5, 7, 11, 15, 19 and 23, corresponding to visits V03 through V10. Donors had newly diagnosed WHO grade 3 or 4 IDH1-mutant astrocytomas with loss of nuclear ATRX. The samples were drawn from NOA16, a multicentre, single-arm, open-label phase I trial in Germany that tested a mutant IDH1 peptide vaccine in humans for the first time. Genomic DNA for TCRB sequencing was extracted from EDTA blood using the DNeasy Blood and Tissue Kit. Library preparation was by the immunoSEQ multiplex PCR assay. Following the manufacturer's protocol, the hsTCRB Kit was used to amplify rearranged TCR beta chain sequences. An Illumina MiSeq was used to sequence the TCRB libraries. In the original analysis: The proprietary platform of the kit vendor was used for demultiplexing, trimming and gene mapping. TCRdb holds this immuneACCESS table with in-frame rearrangements only. Some clones are missing; in checked studies, unresolved V genes explain under half, and the rest has no known cause. Clone size and the V and J calls come from that table; the DNA yielded D and trimming. The sample contains 50,000 to 70,000 clones, roughly 74% of them found a single time. The ten largest clones take up roughly 4.3% of the sample.

The V gene is TRBV29-1 and the J gene is TRBJ2-1; the D element might be TRBD1 or TRBD2, as each aligns at 5 bases. Sample: PBMCs, taken from a glioma patient whose treatment included an IDH1 peptide vaccine. The sequence was obtained from a man between 45 and 60 years old with glioma. The CDR3 region has the sequence CSVEDEGNNEQFF. The sequenced DNA: TGCAGCGTTGAGGACGAGGGGAACAATGAGCAGTTCTTC.